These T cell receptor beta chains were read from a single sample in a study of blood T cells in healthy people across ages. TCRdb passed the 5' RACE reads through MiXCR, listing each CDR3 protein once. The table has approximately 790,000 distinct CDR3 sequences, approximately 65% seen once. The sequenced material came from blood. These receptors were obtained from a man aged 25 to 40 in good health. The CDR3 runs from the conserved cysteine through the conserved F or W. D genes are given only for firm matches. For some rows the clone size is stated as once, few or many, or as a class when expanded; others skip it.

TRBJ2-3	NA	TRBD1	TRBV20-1	CSARPGGNPDTQYF	TGCAGTGCTAGACCAGGGGGAAACCCAGATACGCAGTATTTT
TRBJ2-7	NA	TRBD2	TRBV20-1	CSARDFVAGDSYEQYF	TGCAGTGCTAGAGACTTCGTGGCGGGGGACTCCTACGAGCAGTACTTC
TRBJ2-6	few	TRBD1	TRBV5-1	CASSLTGDLSGANVLTF	TGCGCCAGCAGCTTGACAGGGGACCTTTCTGGGGCCAACGTCCTGACTTTC
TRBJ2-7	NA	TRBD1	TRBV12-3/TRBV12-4	CASSSDRGLREQYF	TGTGCCAGCAGTTCGGACAGGGGGCTTAGAGAGCAGTACTTC
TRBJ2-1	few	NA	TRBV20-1	CSASIGRGGSEQFF	TGCAGTGCTAGTATCGGCAGGGGGGGGAGTGAGCAGTTCTTC
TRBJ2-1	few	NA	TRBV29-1	CSARGTDYNEQFF	TGCAGCGCCCGGGGGACAGACTACAATGAGCAGTTCTTC
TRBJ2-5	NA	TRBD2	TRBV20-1	CSARGGGTGGQETQYF	TGCAGTGCTAGAGGTGGTGGAACGGGGGGGCAAGAGACCCAGTACTTC
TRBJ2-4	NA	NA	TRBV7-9	CASSLASPKQYF	TGTGCCAGCAGCTTAGCTTCGCCTAAACAGTACTTC
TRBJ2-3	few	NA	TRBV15	CATSRDPNAADTQYF	TGTGCCACCAGCAGAGATCCCAACGCCGCAGATACGCAGTATTTT
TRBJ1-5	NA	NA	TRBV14	CASSQAGGPGNQPQHF	TGTGCCAGCAGCCAAGCGGGGGGGCCGGGCAATCAGCCCCAGCATTTT
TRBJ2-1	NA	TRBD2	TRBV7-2	CASSLVGTSGGRNEQFF	TGTGCCAGCAGCTTAGTAGGGACTAGCGGGGGGCGGAATGAGCAGTTCTTC
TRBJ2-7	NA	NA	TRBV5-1	CASSRLAQGPSEQYF	TGCGCCAGCAGCCGGTTGGCACAGGGCCCCTCCGAGCAGTACTTC
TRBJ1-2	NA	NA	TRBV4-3	CASSQESGSNYGYTF	TGCGCCAGCAGCCAAGAATCAGGGAGCAACTATGGCTACACCTTC
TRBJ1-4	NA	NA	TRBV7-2	CASSLNGGRATNEKLFF	TGTGCCAGCAGCTTAAACGGAGGGAGGGCGACTAATGAAAAACTGTTTTTT
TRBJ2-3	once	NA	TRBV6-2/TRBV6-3	CASSYGVGTDTQYF	TGTGCCAGCAGTTACGGGGTAGGCACAGATACGCAGTATTTT
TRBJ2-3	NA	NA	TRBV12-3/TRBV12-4	CASSLMGRSSTDTQYF	TGTGCCAGCAGTTTAATGGGTCGGTCGAGCACAGATACGCAGTATTTT
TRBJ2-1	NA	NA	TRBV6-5	CASSSVRASEGAFF	TGTGCCAGCAGTTCAGTTCGGGCCTCCGAGGGAGCTTTCTTC
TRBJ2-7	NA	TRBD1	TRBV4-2	CASSQVGPGQGTYEQYF	TGTGCCAGCAGCCAAGTGGGGCCGGGACAGGGAACCTACGAGCAGTACTTC
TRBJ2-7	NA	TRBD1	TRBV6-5	CASSYFLSGGRAEQYF	TGTGCCAGCAGTTACTTCCTCTCAGGGGGAAGGGCCGAGCAGTACTTC
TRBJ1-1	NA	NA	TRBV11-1	CASSHYRESGAEAFF	TGTGCCAGCAGCCATTACAGGGAATCGGGCGCTGAAGCTTTCTTT
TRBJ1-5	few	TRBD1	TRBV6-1	CASSPQPTGINQPQHF	TGTGCCAGCAGCCCACAACCGACAGGGATCAATCAGCCCCAGCATTTT
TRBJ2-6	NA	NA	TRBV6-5	CASRGSSSGANVLTF	TGTGCCAGCAGGGGGTCGAGCTCTGGGGCCAACGTCCTGACTTTC
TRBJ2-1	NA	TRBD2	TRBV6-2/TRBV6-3	CASSYFNGGGRSLNEQFF	TGTGCCAGCAGTTACTTCAACGGGGGGGGCCGCTCCCTCAATGAGCAGTTCTTC
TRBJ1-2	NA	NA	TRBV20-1	CSARDQRFGYGYTF	TGCAGTGCTAGAGATCAAAGGTTCGGGTATGGCTACACCTTC
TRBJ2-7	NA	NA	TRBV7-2	CASSLATEQYF	TGTGCCAGCAGCTTAGCAACCGAGCAGTACTTC
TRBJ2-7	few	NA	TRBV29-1	CSVSTGPYEQYF	TGCAGCGTTTCCACAGGGCCCTACGAGCAGTACTTC
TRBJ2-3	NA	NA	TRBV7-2	CASSLGGAMGDTQYF	TGTGCCAGCAGCTTAGGGGGGGCTATGGGAGATACGCAGTATTTT
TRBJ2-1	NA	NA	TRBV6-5	CASSTGERQFF	TGTGCCAGCAGTACCGGGGAGAGGCAGTTCTTC
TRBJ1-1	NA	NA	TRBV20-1	CSARKTEAFF	TGCAGTGCTAGAAAGACTGAAGCTTTCTTT
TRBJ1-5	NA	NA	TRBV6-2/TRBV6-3	CASSYSHQPQHF	TGTGCCAGCAGTTACTCGCATCAGCCCCAGCATTTT
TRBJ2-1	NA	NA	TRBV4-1	CASSQDSRYNEQFF	TGCGCCAGCAGCCAAGATAGCAGGTACAATGAGCAGTTCTTC
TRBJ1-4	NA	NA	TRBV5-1	CSSSLNRFPATNEKLFF	TGCTCCAGCAGCCTTAACAGGTTCCCGGCAACTAATGAAAAACTGTTTTTT
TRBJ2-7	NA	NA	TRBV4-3	CASSQESSSYEQYF	TGCGCCAGCAGCCAAGAAAGTAGCAGTTACGAGCAGTACTTC
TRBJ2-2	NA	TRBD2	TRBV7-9	CAPGGHGELFF	TGTGCCCCGGGGGGGCACGGGGAGCTGTTTTTT
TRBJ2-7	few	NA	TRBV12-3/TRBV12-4	CASCPSRGSYEQYF	TGTGCCAGCTGTCCTTCCCGAGGGTCTTACGAGCAGTACTTC
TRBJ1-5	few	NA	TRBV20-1	CSARGDYQPQHF	TGCAGTGCACGCGGGGATTATCAGCCCCAGCATTTT
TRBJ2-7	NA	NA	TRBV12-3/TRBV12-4	CASTPTQGSYEQYF	TGTGCCAGCACTCCTACCCAGGGATCCTACGAGCAGTACTTC
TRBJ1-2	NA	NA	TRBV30	CAWSVQGQYGYTF	TGTGCCTGGAGTGTACAAGGACAGTATGGCTACACCTTC
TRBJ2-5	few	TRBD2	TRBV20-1	CSAKRLAGVETQYF	TGCAGTGCTAAAAGGCTAGCGGGGGTAGAGACCCAGTACTTC
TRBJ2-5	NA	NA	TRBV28	CASSRRDFQETQYF	TGTGCCAGCAGTCGCCGGGACTTCCAAGAGACCCAGTACTTC
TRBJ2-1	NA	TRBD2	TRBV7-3	CASSFGLAGFDEQFF	TGTGCCAGCAGCTTTGGGCTAGCGGGATTCGATGAGCAGTTCTTC
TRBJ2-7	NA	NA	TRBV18	CASSPPLSARYEQYF	TGTGCCAGCTCACCACCCCTTTCGGCCAGATACGAGCAGTACTTC
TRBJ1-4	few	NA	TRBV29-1	CSVESRVDEKLFF	TGCAGCGTTGAGAGTAGGGTTGATGAAAAACTGTTTTTT
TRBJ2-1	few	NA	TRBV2	CASIQPSGHEFF	TGTGCCAGCATCCAGCCTTCGGGACACGAGTTCTTC
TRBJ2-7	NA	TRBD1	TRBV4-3	CASSQRQGGYEQYF	TGCGCCAGCAGCCAACGACAGGGGGGCTACGAGCAGTACTTC
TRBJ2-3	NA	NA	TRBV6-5	CTSRNTASTDTQYF	TGTACCAGCAGAAACACGGCTAGCACAGATACGCAGTATTTT
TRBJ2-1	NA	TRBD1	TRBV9	CASSAQDRAQFF	TGTGCCAGCAGCGCACAGGACAGGGCGCAGTTCTTC
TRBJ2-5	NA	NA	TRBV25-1	CASSGPGTQYF	TGTGCCAGCAGTGGGCCGGGGACCCAGTACTTC
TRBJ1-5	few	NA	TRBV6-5	CASSYSRNSNQPQHF	TGTGCCAGCAGTTACTCAAGGAATAGCAATCAGCCCCAGCATTTT
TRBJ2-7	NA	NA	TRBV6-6	CASSPLVSEQYF	TGTGCCAGCAGCCCACTAGTCTCCGAGCAGTACTTC
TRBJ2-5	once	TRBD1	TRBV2	CASTGTGQYTQYF	TGTGCCAGCACTGGGACAGGGCAATATACCCAGTACTTC
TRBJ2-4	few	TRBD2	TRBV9	CASSTGGDQNIQYF	TGTGCCAGCAGCACCGGGGGGGACCAAAACATTCAGTACTTC